This T cell receptor beta chain was sequenced during a study of T cell repertoires in cytomegalovirus infection. Across the study: As its CMV epitopes, the study selected recently identified HLA-C-restricted and well-studied HLA-B-restricted targets. In public TCR beta signatures, there were indications of both CMV infection and matching HLA type.

As regards this clonotype: Its matching antigen is unknown.

TCRdb re-analysed the reads in MiXCR, keeping a single row per CDR3 protein. Found here are 200,000 or so distinct CDR3 sequences, about 38% of them singletons; the top ten hold roughly three fifths. Regarding the study as a whole: Cumulative frequency (of public TCR beta family members) identified carriers of CMV plus the relevant HLA. The ex vivo response showed dominance by HLA-C-restricted CMV-specific TCR beta clonotypes.

CDR1 is SNHLY and CDR2 is FYNNEI in the germline V gene. Trimming removed 4 bases at V and 8 bases at J, with 18 bases between. The CDR3 has 15 amino acids. The sequence came from a human donor in good health (CMV status not recorded). Some clones in this sample may be carry-over from other donors' samples. This material consisted of CD8+ T cells from cultured PBMCs, taken from culture after CMV antigen stimulation. The rearrangement uses TRBV2 and TRBJ2-4; a possible D gene is TRBD2 (5 bases). The CDR3 region has the DNA TGTGCCAGCAGTGGGTGGGGATTGGGAGAGGACATTCAGTACTTC. Amino acids: CASSGWGLGEDIQYF.